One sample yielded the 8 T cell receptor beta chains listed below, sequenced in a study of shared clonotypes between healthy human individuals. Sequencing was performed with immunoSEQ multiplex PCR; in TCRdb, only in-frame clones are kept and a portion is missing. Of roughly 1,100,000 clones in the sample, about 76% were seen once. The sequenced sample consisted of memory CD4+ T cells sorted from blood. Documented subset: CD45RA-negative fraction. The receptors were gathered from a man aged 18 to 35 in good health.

CDR3 nucleotide sequence: TGTGCCAGCAGTACCGGGACATGGACCGGGGAGCTGTTTTTT. Translated: CASSTGTWTGELFF. The chain uses TRBV6-5 and TRBJ2-2, with D possibly TRBD1 on 6 matching bases. Trimming left V 5 bases short and J 5 bases short, with 12 bases between. The CDR3 runs to 14 residues. CDR1 is MNHEY and CDR2 is SVGAGI in the germline V gene.

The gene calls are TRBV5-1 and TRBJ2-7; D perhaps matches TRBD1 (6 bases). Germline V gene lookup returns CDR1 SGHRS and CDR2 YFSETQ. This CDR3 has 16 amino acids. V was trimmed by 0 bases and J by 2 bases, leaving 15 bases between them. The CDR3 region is CASSLEGQGFTYEQYF. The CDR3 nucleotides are TGCGCCAGCAGCTTGGAGGGCCAGGGGTTCACCTACGAGCAGTACTTC.

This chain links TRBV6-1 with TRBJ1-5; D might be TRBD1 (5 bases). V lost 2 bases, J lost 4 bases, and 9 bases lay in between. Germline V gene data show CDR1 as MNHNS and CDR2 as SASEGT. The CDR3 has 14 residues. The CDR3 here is CASSELSGNQPQHF. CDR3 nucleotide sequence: TGTGCCAGCAGTGAACTTTCAGGGAATCAGCCCCAGCATTTT.

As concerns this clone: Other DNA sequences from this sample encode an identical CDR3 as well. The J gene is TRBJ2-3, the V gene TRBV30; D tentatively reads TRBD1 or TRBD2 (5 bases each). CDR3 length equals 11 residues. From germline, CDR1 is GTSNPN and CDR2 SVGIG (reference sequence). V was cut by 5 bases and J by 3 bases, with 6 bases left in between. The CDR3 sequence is CAWGGTDTQYF. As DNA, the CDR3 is TGTGCCTGGGGGGGAACAGATACGCAGTATTTT.

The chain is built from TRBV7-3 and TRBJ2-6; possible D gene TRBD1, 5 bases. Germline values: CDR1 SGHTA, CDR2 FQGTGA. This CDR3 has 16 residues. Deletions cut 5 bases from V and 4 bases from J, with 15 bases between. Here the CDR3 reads CASSPLPGSGANVLTF. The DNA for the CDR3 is TGTGCCAGCAGCCCACTGCCAGGGTCCGGGGCCAACGTCCTGACTTTC.

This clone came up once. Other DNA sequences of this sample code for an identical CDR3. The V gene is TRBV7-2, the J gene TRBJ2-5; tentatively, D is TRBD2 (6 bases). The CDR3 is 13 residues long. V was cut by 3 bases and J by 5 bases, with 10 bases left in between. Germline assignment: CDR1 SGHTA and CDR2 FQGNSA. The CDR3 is CASSLAGRETQYF. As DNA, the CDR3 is TGTGCCAGCAGCTTGGCAGGGAGGGAGACCCAGTACTTC. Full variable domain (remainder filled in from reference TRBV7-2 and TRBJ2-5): GAGVSQSPSNKVTEKGKDVELRCDPISGHTALYWYRQSLGQGLEFLIYFQGNSAPDKSGLPSDRFSAERTGGSVSTLTIQRTQQEDSAVYLCASSLAGRETQYFGPGTRLLVL.

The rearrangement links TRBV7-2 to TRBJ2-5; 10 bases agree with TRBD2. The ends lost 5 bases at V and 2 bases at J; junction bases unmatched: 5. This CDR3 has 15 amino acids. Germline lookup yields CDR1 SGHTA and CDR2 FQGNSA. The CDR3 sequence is CASSPSSGRQETQYF. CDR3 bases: TGTGCCAGCAGCCCATCTAGCGGGAGACAAGAGACCCAGTACTTC.

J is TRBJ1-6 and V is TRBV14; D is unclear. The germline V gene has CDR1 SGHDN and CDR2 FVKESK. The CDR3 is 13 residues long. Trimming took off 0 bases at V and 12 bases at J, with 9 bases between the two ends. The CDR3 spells CASSQDLRLPLHF. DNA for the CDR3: TGTGCCAGCAGCCAAGACCTTCGATTACCCCTCCACTTT.